These T cell receptor beta chains were read from a single sample in a study of Graves' ophthalmopathy and Graves' hyperthyroidism. TCRdb ran MiXCR on the multiplex PCR reads and lists one entry per CDR3 protein. This sample has about 170,000 distinct CDR3 sequences, with over 35% found just once. Sequencing used peripheral blood. The receptor set was obtained from a woman in her thirties or forties with Graves' ophthalmopathy. Each CDR3 is given with its conserved first and last residue. The D gene is left open where the match is weak. A clone size is listed for some rows: how often the clone was seen (once, few, many), or a class if it is expanded.

d_gene: TRBD2
v_gene: TRBV6-2/TRBV6-3
j_gene: TRBJ2-5
abundance: .
len: 17
CDR3nt: TGTGCCAGCAGTCACCTCCTCGGGACTAGTTCGGGGGAGACCCAGTACTTC
CDR3aa: CASSHLLGTSSGETQYF

d_gene: TRBD2
v_gene: TRBV12-3/TRBV12-4
j_gene: TRBJ2-7
abundance: .
len: 15
CDR3nt: TGTGCCAGCAGGGCCGGACTAGCGGGGGCCTACGAGCAGTACTTC
CDR3aa: CASRAGLAGAYEQYF

d_gene: .
v_gene: TRBV18
j_gene: TRBJ2-5
abundance: many
len: 11
CDR3nt: TGTACCAGCTCATCTAAAGAGACCCAGTACTTC
CDR3aa: CTSSSKETQYF

d_gene: .
v_gene: TRBV6-4
j_gene: TRBJ1-1
abundance: .
len: 17
CDR3nt: TGTGCCAGCAGTGACTCAAGCTGGCAGGGACCAAACACTGAAGCTTTCTTT
CDR3aa: CASSDSSWQGPNTEAFF

d_gene: .
v_gene: TRBV28
j_gene: TRBJ1-2
abundance: once
len: 17
CDR3nt: TGTGCCAGCAGCCCACGAAGTTCGAGTCCAAACCTTTATGGCTACACCTTC
CDR3aa: CASSPRSSSPNLYGYTF

d_gene: .
v_gene: TRBV28
j_gene: TRBJ2-7
abundance: .
len: 15
CDR3nt: TGTGCCAGCAGTCCCGCCGGGACTGTCTCCTACGAGCAGTACTTC
CDR3aa: CASSPAGTVSYEQYF

d_gene: TRBD1
v_gene: TRBV7-2
j_gene: TRBJ1-1
abundance: many
len: 15
CDR3nt: TGTGCCAGCAGCCCGCAGGGACAGATTTATACTGAAGCTTTCTTT
CDR3aa: CASSPQGQIYTEAFF

d_gene: .
v_gene: TRBV28
j_gene: TRBJ1-2
abundance: many
len: 12
CDR3nt: TGTGCCAGCAGTACCATGTTAGGCGGCTACACCTTC
CDR3aa: CASSTMLGGYTF

d_gene: .
v_gene: TRBV6-1
j_gene: TRBJ1-2
abundance: few
len: 15
CDR3nt: TGTGCCAGCAGTGAAGATGGCAGGGGTACCTATGGCTACACCTTC
CDR3aa: CASSEDGRGTYGYTF

d_gene: .
v_gene: TRBV28
j_gene: TRBJ2-5
abundance: .
len: 15
CDR3nt: TGTGCCAGCAGCGGCGCAGTTGGGATCCAAGAGACCCAGTACTTC
CDR3aa: CASSGAVGIQETQYF

d_gene: .
v_gene: TRBV3-1
j_gene: TRBJ2-7
abundance: many
len: 14
CDR3nt: TGTGCCAGCACCCTGGGGCTAGAAGCCTACGAGCAGTACTTC
CDR3aa: CASTLGLEAYEQYF

d_gene: .
v_gene: TRBV29-1
j_gene: TRBJ1-2
abundance: .
len: 12
CDR3nt: TGCAGCGTTGAAAGGTCCCCTTACGGCTACACCTTC
CDR3aa: CSVERSPYGYTF

d_gene: .
v_gene: TRBV6-5
j_gene: TRBJ2-5
abundance: .
len: 14
CDR3nt: TGTGCCAGCGTCACTATCGGGTCACAGGAGACCCAGTACTTC
CDR3aa: CASVTIGSQETQYF

d_gene: TRBD1
v_gene: TRBV5-6
j_gene: TRBJ1-5
abundance: many
len: 15
CDR3nt: TGTGCCAGCAGCATTAGGGACAGTCGCAATCAGCCCCAGCATTTT
CDR3aa: CASSIRDSRNQPQHF

d_gene: TRBD2
v_gene: TRBV3-1
j_gene: TRBJ2-7
abundance: .
len: 17
CDR3nt: TGTGCCAGCAGCCCGGCGTTTGGGCGGGGGGACTCCTACGAGCAGTACTTC
CDR3aa: CASSPAFGRGDSYEQYF

d_gene: .
v_gene: TRBV30
j_gene: TRBJ2-7
abundance: .
len: 14
CDR3nt: TGTGCCTGGAGTGAGGGCAGGGAGGACTACGAGCAGTACTTC
CDR3aa: CAWSEGREDYEQYF